The entry that follows covers one TCR beta chain sequence. A single record per CDR3 protein comes from TCRdb applying MiXCR to the RT-PCR reads. The sample comprises more than 600,000 distinct CDR3 sequences, 12% to 15% of which are singletons, and 3.6% rests with the top ten. This CDR3 comprises 14 residues. V was cut by 4 bases and J by 0 bases, with 10 bases left in between. Per germline, CDR1 DFQATT and CDR2 SNEGSKA (reference sequence). Sequenced: memory CD4+ T cells from blood. The receptor's source is a female donor in good health, serving as a healthy control. The V and J genes are TRBV20-1 and TRBJ1-3, with D uncertain. The CDR3 here is CSANRRSSGNTIYF. The CDR3 nucleotides are TGCAGTGCTAATCGGCGGAGCTCTGGAAACACCATATATTTT.